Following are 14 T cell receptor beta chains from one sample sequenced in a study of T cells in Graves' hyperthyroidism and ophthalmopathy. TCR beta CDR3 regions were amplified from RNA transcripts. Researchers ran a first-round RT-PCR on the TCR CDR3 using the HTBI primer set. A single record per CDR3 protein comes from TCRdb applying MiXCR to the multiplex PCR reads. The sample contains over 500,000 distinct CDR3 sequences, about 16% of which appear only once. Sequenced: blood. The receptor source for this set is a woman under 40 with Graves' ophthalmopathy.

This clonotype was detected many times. The CDR3 DNA follows: TGCAGTGCTAGAGAGGAATTTTACGGCTACGAGCAGTACTTC. It is translated as CSAREEFYGYEQYF. The J gene is TRBJ2-7, the V gene TRBV20-1, with unresolved D. Germline V gene sequence: CDR1 DFQATT, CDR2 SNEGSKA (reference sequence). V lost 0 bases, J lost 3 bases, and 12 bases lay in between. The CDR3 length is 14 residues.

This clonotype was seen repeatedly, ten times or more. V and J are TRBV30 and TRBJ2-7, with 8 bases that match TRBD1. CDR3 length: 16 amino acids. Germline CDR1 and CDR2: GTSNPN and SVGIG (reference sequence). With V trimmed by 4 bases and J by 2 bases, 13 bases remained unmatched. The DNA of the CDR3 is TGTGCCTGGAAACACTTTAATCCGGGACAGGCCTACGAGCAGTACTTC. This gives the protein CAWKHFNPGQAYEQYF.

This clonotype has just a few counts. DNA of the CDR3: TGTGCCAGCGCGCGTGGAAGGGACCAGCCCCAGCATTTT. Translation: CASARGRDQPQHF. The V and J genes are TRBV27 and TRBJ1-5; D may be TRBD1 (5 bases). This CDR3 is built from 13 residues. CDR1 is MNHEY and CDR2 is SMNVEV in the germline V gene (reference sequence). V gave up 8 bases and J gave up 7 bases, with 15 bases separating them.

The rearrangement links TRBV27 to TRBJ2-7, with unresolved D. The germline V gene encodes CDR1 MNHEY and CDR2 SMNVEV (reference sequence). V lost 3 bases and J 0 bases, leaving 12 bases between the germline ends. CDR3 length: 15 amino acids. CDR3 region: CASSFVGPSSYEQYF. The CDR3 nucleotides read TGTGCCAGCAGTTTCGTGGGTCCCAGCTCCTACGAGCAGTACTTC.

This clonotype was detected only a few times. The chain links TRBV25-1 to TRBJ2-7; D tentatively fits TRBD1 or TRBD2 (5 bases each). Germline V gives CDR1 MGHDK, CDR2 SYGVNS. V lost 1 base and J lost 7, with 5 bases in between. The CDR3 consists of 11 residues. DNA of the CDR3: TGTGCCAGCAGTGAATGGGGGGAGCAGTACTTC. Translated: CASSEWGEQYF.

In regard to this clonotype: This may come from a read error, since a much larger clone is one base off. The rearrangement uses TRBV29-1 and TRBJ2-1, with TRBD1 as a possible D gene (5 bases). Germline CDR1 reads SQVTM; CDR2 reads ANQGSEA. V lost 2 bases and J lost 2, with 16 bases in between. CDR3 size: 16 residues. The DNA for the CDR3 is TGCAGCGTTGAAAGTGGGGCAGTCGGTCCCTACAATGAGCAGTTCTTC. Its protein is CSVESGAVGPYNEQFF.

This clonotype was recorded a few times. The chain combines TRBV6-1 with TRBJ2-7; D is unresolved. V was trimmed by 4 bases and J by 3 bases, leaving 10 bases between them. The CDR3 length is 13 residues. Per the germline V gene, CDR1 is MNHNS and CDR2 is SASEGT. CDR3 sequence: CASSGSLLYEQYF. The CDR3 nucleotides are TGTGCCAGCAGTGGAAGCCTTCTCTACGAGCAGTACTTC.

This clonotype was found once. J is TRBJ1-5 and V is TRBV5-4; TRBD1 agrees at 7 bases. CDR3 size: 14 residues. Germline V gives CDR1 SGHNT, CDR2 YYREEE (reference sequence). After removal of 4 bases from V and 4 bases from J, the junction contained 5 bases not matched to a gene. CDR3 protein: CASSRQGVNQPQHF. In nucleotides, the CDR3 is TGTGCCAGCAGCCGACAGGGTGTAAATCAGCCCCAGCATTTT. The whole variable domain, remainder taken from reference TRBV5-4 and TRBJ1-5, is ETGVTQSPTHLIKTRGQQVTLRCSSQSGHNTVSWYQQALGQGPQFIFQYYREEENGRGNFPPRFSGLQFPNYSSELNVNALELDDSALYLCASSRQGVNQPQHFGDGTRLSIL.

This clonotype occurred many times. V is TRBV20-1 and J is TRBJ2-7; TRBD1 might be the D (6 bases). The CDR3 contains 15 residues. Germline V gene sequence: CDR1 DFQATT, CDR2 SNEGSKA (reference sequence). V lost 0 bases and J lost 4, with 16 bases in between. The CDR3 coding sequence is TGCAGTGCTAGAGATTTAGTGGGGGCTTTTTACGAGCAGTACTTC. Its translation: CSARDLVGAFYEQYF.

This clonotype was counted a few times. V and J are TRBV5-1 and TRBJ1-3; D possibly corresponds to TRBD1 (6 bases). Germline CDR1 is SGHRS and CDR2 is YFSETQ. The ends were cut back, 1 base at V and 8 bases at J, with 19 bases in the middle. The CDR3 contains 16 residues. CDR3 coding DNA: TGCGCCAGCAGCTTGACCCCTACAGGGTCGGTGGACACCATATATTTT. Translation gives CASSLTPTGSVDTIYF.

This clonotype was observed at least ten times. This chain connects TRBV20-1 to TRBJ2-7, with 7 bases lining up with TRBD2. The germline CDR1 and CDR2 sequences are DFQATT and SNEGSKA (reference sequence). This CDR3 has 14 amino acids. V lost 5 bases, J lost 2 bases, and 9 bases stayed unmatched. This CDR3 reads CSADTTSVTYEQYF. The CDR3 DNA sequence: TGCAGTGCTGATACAACTAGCGTGACCTACGAGCAGTACTTC.

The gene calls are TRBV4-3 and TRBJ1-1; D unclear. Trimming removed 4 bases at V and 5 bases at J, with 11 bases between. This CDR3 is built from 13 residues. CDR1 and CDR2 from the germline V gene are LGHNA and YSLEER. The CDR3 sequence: CASSPATGTEAFF. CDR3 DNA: TGCGCCAGCAGCCCCGCGACCGGGACTGAAGCTTTCTTT.

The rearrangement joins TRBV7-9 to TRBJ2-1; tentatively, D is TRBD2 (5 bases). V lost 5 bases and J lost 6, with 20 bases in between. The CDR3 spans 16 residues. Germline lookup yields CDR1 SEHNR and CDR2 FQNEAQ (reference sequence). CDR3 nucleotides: TGTGCCAGCAGCCCCGAGGTGGTGGGAGCACGCAATGAGCAGTTCTTC. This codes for CASSPEVVGARNEQFF.

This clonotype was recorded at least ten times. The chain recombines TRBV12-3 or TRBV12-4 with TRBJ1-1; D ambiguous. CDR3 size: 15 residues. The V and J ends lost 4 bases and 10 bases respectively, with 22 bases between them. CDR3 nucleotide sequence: TGTGCCAGCAGTTCTCCAGCTAAACGGCCGGGTAGAGCTTTCTTT. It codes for CASSSPAKRPGRAFF.